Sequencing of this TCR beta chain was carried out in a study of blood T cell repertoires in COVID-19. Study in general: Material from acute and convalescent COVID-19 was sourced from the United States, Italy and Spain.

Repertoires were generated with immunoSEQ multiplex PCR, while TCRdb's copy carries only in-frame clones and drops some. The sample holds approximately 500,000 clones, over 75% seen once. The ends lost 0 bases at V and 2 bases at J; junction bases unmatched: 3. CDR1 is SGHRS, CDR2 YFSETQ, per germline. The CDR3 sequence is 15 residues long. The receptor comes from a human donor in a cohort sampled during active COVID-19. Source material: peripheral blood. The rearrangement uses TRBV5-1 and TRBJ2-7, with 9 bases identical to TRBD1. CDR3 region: CASSLGGTGTYEQYF. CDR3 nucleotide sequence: TGCGCCAGCAGCTTGGGGGGGACAGGGACCTACGAGCAGTACTTC. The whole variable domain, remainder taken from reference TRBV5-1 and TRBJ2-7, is KAGVTQTPRYLIKTRGQQVTLSCSPISGHRSVSWYQQTPGQGLQFLFEYFSETQRNKGNFPGRFSGRQFSNSRSEMNVSTLELGDSALYLCASSLGGTGTYEQYFGPGTRLTVT.